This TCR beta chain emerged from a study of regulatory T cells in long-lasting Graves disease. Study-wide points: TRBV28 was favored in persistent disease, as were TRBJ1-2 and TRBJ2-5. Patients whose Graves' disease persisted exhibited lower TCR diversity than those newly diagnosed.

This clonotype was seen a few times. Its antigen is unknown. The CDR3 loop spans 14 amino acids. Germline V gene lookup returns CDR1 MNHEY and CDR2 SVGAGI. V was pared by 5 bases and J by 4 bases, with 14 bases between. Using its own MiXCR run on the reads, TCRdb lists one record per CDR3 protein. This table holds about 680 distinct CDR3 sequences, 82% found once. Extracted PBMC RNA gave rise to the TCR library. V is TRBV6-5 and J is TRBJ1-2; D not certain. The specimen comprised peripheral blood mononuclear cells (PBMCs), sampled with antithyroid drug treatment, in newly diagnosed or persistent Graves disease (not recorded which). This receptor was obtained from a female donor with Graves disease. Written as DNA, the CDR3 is TGTGCCAGCAGTCCCGAACAACTCCCCTATGGCTACACCTTC. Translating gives CASSPEQLPYGYTF.